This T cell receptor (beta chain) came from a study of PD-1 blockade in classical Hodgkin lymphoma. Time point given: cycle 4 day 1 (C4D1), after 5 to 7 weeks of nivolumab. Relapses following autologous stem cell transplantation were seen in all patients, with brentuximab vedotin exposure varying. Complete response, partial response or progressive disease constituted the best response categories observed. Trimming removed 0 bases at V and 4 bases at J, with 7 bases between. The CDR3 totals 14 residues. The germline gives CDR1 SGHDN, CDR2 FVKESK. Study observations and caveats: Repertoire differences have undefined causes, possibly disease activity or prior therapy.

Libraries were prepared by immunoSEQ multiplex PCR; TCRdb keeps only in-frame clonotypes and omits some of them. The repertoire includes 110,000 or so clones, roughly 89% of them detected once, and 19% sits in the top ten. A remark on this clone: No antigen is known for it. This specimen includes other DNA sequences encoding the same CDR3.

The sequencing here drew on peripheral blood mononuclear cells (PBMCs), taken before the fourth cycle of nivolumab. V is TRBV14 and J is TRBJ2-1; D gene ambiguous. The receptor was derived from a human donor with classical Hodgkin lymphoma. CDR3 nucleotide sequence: TGTGCCAGCAGCCAAGAAGGAGCTTACAATGAGCAGTTCTTC. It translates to CASSQEGAYNEQFF. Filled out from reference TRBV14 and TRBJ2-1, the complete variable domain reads EAGVTQFPSHSVIEKGQTVTLRCDPISGHDNLYWYRRVMGKEIKFLLHFVKESKQDESGMPNNRFLAERTGGTYSTLKVQPAELEDSGVYFCASSQEGAYNEQFFGPGTRLTVL.